This T cell receptor (beta chain) was profiled in a study of identifying expanded T cells in peripheral blood. Points from the study as a whole: Variance in clone template counts between roughly 2-week samples significantly increased with total template count across all healthy donors.

Some clones are missing from TCRdb's copy, which holds only in-frame ones; the method was immunoSEQ multiplex PCR. The sample shows under 150,000 clones, about 86% of them seen only once. The CDR3 runs to 16 residues. From germline, CDR1 is KGHSH and CDR2 LQKENI. Trimming removed 4 bases from V and 5 bases from J; junction bases left unmatched: 8. No infections or other immune events were documented during collection. Comments on this clone: Its antigen is unidentified.

This chain uses TRBV18 with TRBJ1-2, with TRBD1 identical over 12 bases. The specimen was blood. This receptor was obtained from a person aged 18 to 70 in good health. CDR3 DNA: TGTGCCAGCTCACAGCCCGGGACAGGGGGCGGATATGGCTACACCTTC. Its translation is CASSQPGTGGGYGYTF.